This T cell receptor (beta chain) was identified in a study of CD8 T cells in ankylosing spondylitis. Study-wide findings and caveats: A subset of motif variants has previously been described in the synovial fluid and blood of reactive arthritis. Clones tied to disease were said to be significantly enriched in matched ankylosing spondylitis synovial fluid.

A remark on this clonotype: Its antigen is unknown.

For TCR beta, libraries came from quantitative 5'-RACE with molecular barcodes. TCRdb reprocessed the 5' RACE reads via MiXCR and lists one record per CDR3 protein. The sample lists roughly 130,000 distinct CDR3 sequences, roughly an eighth seen once, with 2.5% to 3.5% in the top ten. CDR3 size: 15 residues. Germline V gene data show CDR1 as SGDLS and CDR2 as YYNGEE. The germline V and J ends were trimmed by 0 bases and 0 bases, with 7 bases remaining between them. The V and J genes are TRBV9 and TRBJ2-1; D is perhaps TRBD2 (5 bases). The sequence was collected from a female donor with ankylosing spondylitis or in good health (not recorded which). The sequenced sample was blood, either unsorted or a sorted T cell fraction (not recorded which). CDR3 in DNA: TGTGCCAGCAGCGTAGGAGGGCCCTCCTACAATGAGCAGTTCTTC. Residues: CASSVGGPSYNEQFF.